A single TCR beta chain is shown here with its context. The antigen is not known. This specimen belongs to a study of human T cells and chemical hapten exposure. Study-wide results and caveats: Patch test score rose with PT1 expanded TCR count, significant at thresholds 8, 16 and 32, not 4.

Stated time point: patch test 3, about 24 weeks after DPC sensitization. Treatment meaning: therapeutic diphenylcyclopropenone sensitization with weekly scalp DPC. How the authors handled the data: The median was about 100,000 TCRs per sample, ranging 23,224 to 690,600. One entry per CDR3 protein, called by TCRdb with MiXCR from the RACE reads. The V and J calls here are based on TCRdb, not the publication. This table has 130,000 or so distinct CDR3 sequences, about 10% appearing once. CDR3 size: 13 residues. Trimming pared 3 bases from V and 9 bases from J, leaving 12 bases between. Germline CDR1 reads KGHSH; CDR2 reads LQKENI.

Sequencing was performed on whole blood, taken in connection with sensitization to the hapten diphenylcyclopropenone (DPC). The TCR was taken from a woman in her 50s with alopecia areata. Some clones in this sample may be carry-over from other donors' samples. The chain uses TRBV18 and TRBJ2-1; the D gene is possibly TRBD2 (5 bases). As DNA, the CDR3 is TGTGCCAGCTCACCTCAATTCGGAGGTGAGCAGTTCTTC. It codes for CASSPQFGGEQFF.